This T cell receptor beta chain was found in a study of cytomegalovirus exposure and HLA in healthy donors. Study-wide findings and caveats: HLA allele associations emerged for under 20,000 TCR beta sequences in a later analysis, at 0.05 false discovery rate.

The V gene's germline CDR1 is SGDLS and CDR2 YYNGEE. The J segment lost 4 bases and the V segment lost 9 bases, leaving 8 bases of the junction unmatched. The CDR3 consists of 13 residues. This PCR relied on a set of 60 Vbeta primers and 13 Jbeta primers. Profiling relied on immunoSEQ multiplex PCR, and the TCRdb table lists in-frame clones only, not all of them. Among under 200,000 clones listed, just over 75% were seen once. To note about this clone: Its antigen is not known.

Sample: PBMCs. V and J are TRBV9 and TRBJ1-1; TRBD1 agrees at 8 bases. This clonotype was obtained from a woman aged 30 to 39 in good health and CMV-seropositive. The CDR3 here is CATGQGAGTEAFF. The CDR3 region has the DNA TGTGCCACCGGGCAGGGGGCGGGCACTGAAGCTTTCTTT.